The sequence of this TCR beta chain was determined in a study of blood T cell repertoires in COVID-19. About the research overall: Samples came from the United States, Italy and Spain, spanning acute and convalescent COVID-19. Nucleic acid was either cDNA or gDNA, and it came from T cells, B-cell-depleted T cells, or PBMCs.

Authors' analysis steps: Using reference gene primer amplification, nucleated cell counts were estimated. Here immunoSEQ multiplex PCR was the method, and the copy in TCRdb shows in-frame clones only, minus some. V and J calls and clone size are given by that table; D and trimming were obtained from the DNA. Of 30,000 to 35,000 clones in the sample, about 87% were seen once. The CDR3 has 14 amino acids. The V gene lost 6 bases and the J gene lost 4 bases, with 13 bases spanning the gap. Germline values: CDR1 MNHEY, CDR2 SVGAGI. The sample comprised peripheral blood. The clonotype comes from an elderly man with active COVID-19. This chain links TRBV6-5 with TRBJ1-5; no clear D gene. The CDR3 loop reads CASRGRRRNQPQHF. The CDR3 coding sequence is TGTGCCAGCAGGGGGAGGCGGAGAAATCAGCCCCAGCATTTT.